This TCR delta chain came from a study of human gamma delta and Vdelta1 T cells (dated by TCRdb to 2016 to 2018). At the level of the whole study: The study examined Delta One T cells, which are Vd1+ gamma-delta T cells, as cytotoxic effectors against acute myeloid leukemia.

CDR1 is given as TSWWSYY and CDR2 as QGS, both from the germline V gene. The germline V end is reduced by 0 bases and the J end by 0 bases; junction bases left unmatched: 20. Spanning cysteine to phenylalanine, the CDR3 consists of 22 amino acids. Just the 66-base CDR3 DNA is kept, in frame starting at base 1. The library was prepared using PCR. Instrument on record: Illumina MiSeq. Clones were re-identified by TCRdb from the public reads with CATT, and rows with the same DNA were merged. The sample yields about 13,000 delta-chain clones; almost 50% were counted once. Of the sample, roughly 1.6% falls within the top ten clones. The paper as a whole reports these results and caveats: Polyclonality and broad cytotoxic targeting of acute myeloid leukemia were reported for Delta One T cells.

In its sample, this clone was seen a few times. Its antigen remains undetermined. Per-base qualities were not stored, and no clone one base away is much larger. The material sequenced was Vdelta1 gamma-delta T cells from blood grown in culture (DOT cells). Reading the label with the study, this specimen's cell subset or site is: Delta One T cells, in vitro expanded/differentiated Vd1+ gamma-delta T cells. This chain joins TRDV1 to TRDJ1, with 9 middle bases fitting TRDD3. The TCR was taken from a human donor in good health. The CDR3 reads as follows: CALGELYPTKVWGMHYTDKLIF. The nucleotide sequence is TGTGCTCTTGGGGAACTCTACCCTACGAAGGTCTGGGGGATGCATTACACCGATAAACTCATCTTT.